This TCR beta chain was observed in a study of blood T cell repertoires in COVID-19. Study context: Samples of COVID-19 (acute and convalescent) were obtained from the United States, Italy and Spain.

This CDR3 spans 12 amino acids. V lost 2 bases to trimming and J lost 4 bases, with 3 bases between them. Germline loops: CDR1 SEHNR, CDR2 FQNEAQ (reference sequence). This table comes from immunoSEQ multiplex PCR, and its TCRdb copy is limited to in-frame clones, with some not included. In the table there are 200,000 to 250,000 clones, roughly four fifths of which are singletons. Residents of 24 US areas, aged roughly 18 to 89 years, made up the participants. The study assigned cohorts using participant-reported clinical history. This rearrangement joins TRBV7-9 to TRBJ1-3; no clear D. The sequence was collected from a middle-aged woman who had been exposed to COVID-19. The sequenced sample consisted of PBMCs or T cells enriched from blood (not recorded which). The CDR3 sequence: CASSLQGNTIYF. The CDR3 DNA sequence: TGTGCCAGCAGCTTACAGGGAAACACCATATATTTT.